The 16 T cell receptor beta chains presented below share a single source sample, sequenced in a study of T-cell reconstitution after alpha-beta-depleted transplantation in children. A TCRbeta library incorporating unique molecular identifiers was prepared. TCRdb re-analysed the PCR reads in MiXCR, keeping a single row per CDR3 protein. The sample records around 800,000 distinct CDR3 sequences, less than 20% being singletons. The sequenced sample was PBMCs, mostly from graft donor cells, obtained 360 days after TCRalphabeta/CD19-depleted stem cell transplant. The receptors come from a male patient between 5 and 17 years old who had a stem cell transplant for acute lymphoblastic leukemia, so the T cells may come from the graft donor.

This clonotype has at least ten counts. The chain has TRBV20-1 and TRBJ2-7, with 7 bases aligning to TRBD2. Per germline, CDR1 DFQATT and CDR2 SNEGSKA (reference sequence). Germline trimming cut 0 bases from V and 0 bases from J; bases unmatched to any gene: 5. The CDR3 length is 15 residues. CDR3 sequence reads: CSARDIGGSSYEQYF. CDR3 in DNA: TGCAGTGCTAGAGATATCGGCGGGAGCTCCTACGAGCAGTACTTC.

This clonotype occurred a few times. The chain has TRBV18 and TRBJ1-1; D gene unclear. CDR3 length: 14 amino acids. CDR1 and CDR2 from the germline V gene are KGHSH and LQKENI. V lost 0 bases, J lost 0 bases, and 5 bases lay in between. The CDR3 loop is CASSPPGVNTEAFF. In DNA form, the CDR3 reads TGTGCCAGCTCACCACCGGGCGTGAACACTGAAGCTTTCTTT.

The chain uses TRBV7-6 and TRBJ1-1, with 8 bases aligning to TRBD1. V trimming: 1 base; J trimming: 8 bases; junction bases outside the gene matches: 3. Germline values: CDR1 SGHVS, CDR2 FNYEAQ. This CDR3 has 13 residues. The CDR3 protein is CASSLVRDREAFF. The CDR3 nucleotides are TGTGCCAGCAGCTTAGTAAGGGACAGGGAAGCTTTCTTT.

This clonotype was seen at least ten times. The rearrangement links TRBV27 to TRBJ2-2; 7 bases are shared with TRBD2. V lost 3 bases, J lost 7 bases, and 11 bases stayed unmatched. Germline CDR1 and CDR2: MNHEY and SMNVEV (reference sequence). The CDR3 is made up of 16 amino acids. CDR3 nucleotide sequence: TGTGCCAGCAGTTTCAAAGGGAGGGCCAGGATCGGGGAGCTGTTTTTT. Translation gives CASSFKGRARIGELFF.

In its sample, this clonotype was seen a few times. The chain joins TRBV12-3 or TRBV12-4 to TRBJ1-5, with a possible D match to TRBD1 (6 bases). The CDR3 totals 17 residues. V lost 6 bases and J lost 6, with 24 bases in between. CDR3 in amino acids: CASRAGVPALATQPQHF. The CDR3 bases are TGTGCCAGCAGGGCAGGGGTCCCAGCTCTAGCAACTCAGCCCCAGCATTTT.

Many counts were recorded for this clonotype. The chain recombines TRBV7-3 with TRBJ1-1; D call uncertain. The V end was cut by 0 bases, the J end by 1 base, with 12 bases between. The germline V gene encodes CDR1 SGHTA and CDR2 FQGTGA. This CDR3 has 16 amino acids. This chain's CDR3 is CASSLTAGRENTEAFF. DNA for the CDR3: TGTGCCAGCAGCTTAACCGCAGGACGGGAGAACACTGAAGCTTTCTTT.

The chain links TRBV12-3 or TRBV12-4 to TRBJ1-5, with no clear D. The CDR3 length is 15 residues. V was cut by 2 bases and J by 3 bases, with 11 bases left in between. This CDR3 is CASSLYGLDNQPQHF. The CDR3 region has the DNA TGTGCCAGCAGTTTATACGGGCTCGACAATCAGCCCCAGCATTTT.

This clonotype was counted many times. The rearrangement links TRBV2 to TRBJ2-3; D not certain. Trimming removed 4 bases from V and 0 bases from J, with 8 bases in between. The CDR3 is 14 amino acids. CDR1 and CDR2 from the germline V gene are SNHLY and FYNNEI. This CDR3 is CASSAGGSTDTQYF. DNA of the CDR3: TGTGCCAGCAGTGCGGGCGGAAGCACAGATACGCAGTATTTT.

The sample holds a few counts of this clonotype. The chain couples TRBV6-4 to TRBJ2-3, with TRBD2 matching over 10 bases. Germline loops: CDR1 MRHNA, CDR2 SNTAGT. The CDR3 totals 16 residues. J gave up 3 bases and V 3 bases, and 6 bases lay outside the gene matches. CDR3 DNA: TGTGCCAGCAGTGAGGAAGCGGGAGGGTTTACAGATACGCAGTATTTT. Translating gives CASSEEAGGFTDTQYF.

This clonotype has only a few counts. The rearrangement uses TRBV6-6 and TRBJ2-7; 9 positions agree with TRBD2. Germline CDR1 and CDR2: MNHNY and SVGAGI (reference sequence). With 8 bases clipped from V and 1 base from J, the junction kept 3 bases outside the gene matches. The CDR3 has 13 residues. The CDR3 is CASGGGESYEQYF. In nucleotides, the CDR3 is TGTGCCAGCGGCGGGGGGGAGTCCTACGAGCAGTACTTC.

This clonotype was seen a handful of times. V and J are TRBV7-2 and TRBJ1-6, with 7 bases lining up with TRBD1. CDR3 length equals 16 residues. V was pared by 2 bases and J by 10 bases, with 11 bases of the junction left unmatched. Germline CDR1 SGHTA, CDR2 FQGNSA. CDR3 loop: CASSLIPDRVGSPLHF. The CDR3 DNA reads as TGTGCCAGCAGCTTAATCCCCGACAGGGTGGGATCACCCCTCCACTTT.

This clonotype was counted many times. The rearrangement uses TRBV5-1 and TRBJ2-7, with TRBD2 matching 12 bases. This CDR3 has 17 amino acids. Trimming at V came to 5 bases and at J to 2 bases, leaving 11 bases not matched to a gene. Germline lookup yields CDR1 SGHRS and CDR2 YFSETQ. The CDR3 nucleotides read TGCGCCAGCAGATACCGACTAGCGGGAGACGCCCCCTACGAGCAGTACTTC. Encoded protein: CASRYRLAGDAPYEQYF.

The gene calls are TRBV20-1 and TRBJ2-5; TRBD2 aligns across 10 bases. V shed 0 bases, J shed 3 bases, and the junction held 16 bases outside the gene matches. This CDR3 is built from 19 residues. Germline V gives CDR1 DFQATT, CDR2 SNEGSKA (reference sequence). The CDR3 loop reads CSARDKERLAGVAKETQYF. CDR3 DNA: TGCAGTGCTAGAGATAAGGAAAGGCTAGCGGGAGTCGCAAAAGAGACCCAGTACTTC.

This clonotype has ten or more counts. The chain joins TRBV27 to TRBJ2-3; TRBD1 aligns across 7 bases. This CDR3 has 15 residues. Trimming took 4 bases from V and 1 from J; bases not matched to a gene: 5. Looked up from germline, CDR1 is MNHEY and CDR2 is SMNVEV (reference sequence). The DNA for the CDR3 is TGTGCCAGCAGTTCTAGACAGGGTCGCACAGATACGCAGTATTTT. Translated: CASSSRQGRTDTQYF.

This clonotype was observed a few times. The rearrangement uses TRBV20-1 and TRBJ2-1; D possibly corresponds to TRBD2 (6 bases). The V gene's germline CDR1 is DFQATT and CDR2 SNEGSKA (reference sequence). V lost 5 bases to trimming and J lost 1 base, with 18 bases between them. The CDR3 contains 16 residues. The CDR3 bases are TGCAGTGCTGGTCCACATTCGACTAGATCCTACAATGAGCAGTTCTTC. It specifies CSAGPHSTRSYNEQFF.

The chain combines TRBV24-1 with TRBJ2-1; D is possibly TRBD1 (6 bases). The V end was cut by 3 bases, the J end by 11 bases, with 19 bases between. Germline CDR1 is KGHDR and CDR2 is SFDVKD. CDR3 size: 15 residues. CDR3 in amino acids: CATSDPTGVGGKQFF. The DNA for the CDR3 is TGTGCCACCAGTGATCCTACTGGCGTAGGGGGAAAGCAGTTCTTC.